The present T cell receptor (beta chain) was sequenced within a study of T-cell reconstitution after alpha-beta-depleted transplantation in children. The TCRbeta library was prepared with unique molecular identifiers. TCRdb re-derived calls from the PCR reads in MiXCR, one entry per CDR3 protein. This repertoire shows approximately 270,000 distinct CDR3 sequences, 9.9% found once; its top ten account for about 9.5%. This clonotype was seen a handful of times. Source: PBMCs from the stem cell graft donor, taken from the stem cell graft. This clonotype originated in a human donor who donated a stem cell graft to a child with SCID.

CDR3 sequence (DNA): TGTGCCAGCAGCTTTATTGGGGGCAGGGTTGAAGCTTTCTTT. Its protein is CASSFIGGRVEAFF. The V and J genes are TRBV7-2 and TRBJ1-1, with a tentative D call TRBD1 (6 bases). The V end lost 3 bases, the J end lost 7 bases, and 15 bases lay between the germline ends. The CDR3 covers 14 residues. Germline V gene lookup returns CDR1 SGHTA and CDR2 FQGNSA.